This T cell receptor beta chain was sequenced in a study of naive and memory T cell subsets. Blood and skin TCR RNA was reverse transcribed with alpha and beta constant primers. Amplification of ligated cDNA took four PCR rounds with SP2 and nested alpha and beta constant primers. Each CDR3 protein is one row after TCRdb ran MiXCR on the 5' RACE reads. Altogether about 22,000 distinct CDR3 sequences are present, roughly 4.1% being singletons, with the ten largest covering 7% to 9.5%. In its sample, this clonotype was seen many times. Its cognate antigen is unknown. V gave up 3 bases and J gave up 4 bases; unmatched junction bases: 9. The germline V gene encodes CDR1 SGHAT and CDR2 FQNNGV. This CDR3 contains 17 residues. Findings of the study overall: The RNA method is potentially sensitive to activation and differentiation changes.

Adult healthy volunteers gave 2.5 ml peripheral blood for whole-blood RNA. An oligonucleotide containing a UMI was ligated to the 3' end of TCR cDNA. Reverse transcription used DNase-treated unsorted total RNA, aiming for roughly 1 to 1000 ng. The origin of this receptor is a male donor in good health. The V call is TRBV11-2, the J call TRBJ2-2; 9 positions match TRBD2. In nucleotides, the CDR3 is TGTGCCAGCAGCTTTACGTCGAGCGGGAGGCCCACCGGGGAGCTGTTTTTT. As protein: CASSFTSSGRPTGELFF. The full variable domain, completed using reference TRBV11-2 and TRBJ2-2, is EAGVAQSPRYKIIEKRQSVAFWCNPISGHATLYWYQQILGQGPKLLIQFQNNGVVDDSQLPKDRFSAERLKGVDSTLKIQPAKLEDSAVYLCASSFTSSGRPTGELFFGEGSRLTVL.